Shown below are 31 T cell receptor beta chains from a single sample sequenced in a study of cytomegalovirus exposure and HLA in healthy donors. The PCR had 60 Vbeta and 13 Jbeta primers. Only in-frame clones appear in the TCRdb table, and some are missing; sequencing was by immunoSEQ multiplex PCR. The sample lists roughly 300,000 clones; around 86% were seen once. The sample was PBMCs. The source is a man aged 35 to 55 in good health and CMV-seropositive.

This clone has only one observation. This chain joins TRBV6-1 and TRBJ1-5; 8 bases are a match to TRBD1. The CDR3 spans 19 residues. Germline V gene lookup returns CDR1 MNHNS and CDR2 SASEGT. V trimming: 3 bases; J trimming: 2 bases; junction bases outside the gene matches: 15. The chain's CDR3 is CASSDVWDRLIRGNQPQHF. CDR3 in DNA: TGTGCCAGCAGTGACGTATGGGACAGGCTTATTCGGGGCAATCAGCCCCAGCATTTT.

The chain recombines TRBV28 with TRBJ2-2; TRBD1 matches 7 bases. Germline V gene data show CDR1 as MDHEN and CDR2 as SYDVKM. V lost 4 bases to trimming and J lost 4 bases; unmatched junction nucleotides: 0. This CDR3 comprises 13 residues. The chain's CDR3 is CASSSGGTGELFF. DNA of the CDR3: TGTGCCAGCAGTTCAGGGGGCACCGGGGAGCTGTTTTTT.

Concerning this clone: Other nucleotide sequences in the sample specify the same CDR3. CDR3 sequence (DNA): TGTGCCAGCAGGGGGGACAGGAACACTGAAGCTTTCTTT. Translation: CASRGDRNTEAFF. This chain links TRBV2 with TRBJ1-1; 7 positions match TRBD1. J gave up 1 base and V 6 bases, and 2 bases lay outside the gene matches. Germline V gene data show CDR1 as SNHLY and CDR2 as FYNNEI. The CDR3 extends over 13 amino acids.

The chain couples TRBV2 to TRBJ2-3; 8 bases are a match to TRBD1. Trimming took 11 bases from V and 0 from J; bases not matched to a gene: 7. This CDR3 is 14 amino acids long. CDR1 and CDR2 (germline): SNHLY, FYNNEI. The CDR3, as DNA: TGTGCCGGACAGGGAGGACTAAGCACAGATACGCAGTATTTT. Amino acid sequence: CAGQGGLSTDTQYF.

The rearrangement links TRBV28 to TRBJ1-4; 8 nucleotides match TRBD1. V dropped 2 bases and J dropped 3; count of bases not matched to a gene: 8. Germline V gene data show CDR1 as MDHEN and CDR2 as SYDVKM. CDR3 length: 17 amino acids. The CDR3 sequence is CASSLSGQGSANEKLFF. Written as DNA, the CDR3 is TGTGCCAGCAGTTTAAGCGGACAGGGCTCCGCTAATGAAAAACTGTTTTTT.

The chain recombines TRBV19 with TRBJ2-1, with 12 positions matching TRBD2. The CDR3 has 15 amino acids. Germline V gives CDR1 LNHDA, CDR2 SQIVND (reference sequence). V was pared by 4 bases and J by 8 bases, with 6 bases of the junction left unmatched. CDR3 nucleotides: TGTGCCAGTAGTACCAGACTAGCGGGAGTGTATGAGCAGTTCTTC. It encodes CASSTRLAGVYEQFF.

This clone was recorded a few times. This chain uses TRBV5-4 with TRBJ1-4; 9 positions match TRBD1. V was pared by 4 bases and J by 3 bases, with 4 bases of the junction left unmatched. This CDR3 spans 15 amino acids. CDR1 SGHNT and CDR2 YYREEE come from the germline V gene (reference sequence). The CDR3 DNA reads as TGTGCCAGCAGCAGGGGACAGGGTCCTAATGAAAAACTGTTTTTT. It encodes CASSRGQGPNEKLFF. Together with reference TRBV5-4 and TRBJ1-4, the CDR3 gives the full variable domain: ETGVTQSPTHLIKTRGQQVTLRCSSQSGHNTVSWYQQALGQGPQFIFQYYREEENGRGNFPPRFSGLQFPNYSSELNVNALELDDSALYLCASSRGQGPNEKLFFGSGTQLSVL.

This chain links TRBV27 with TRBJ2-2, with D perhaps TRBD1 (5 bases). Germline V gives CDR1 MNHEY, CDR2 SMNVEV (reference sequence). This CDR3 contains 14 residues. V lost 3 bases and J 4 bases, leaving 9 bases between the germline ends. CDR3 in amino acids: CASSFQGSTGELFF. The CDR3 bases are TGTGCCAGCAGTTTTCAGGGTAGCACCGGGGAGCTGTTTTTT.

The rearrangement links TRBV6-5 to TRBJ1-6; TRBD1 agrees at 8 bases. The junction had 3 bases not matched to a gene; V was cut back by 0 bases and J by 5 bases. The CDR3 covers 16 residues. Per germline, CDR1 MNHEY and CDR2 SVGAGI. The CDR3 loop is CASSYSGTGHNSPLHF. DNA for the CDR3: TGTGCCAGCAGTTACTCTGGGACAGGACATAATTCACCCCTCCACTTT.

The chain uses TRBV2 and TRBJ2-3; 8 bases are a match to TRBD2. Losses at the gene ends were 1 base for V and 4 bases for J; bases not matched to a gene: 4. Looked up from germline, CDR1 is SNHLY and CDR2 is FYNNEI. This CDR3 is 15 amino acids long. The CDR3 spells CASSEEAGGPDTQYF. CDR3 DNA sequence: TGTGCCAGCAGTGAAGAGGCGGGAGGTCCAGATACGCAGTATTTT.

As DNA, the CDR3 is TGTGCCAGCAGCTTAGTCCCGACAGGGGGAAATAGCAATCAGCCCCAGCATTTT. It encodes CASSLVPTGGNSNQPQHF. The J gene is TRBJ1-5, the V gene TRBV7-2, with 9 bases lining up with TRBD1. This CDR3 contains 18 residues. Germline V gene data show CDR1 as SGHTA and CDR2 as FQGNSA. Trimming took 1 base from V and 0 from J; bases not matched to a gene: 7. The whole variable domain, remainder taken from reference TRBV7-2 and TRBJ1-5, is GAGVSQSPSNKVTEKGKDVELRCDPISGHTALYWYRQSLGQGLEFLIYFQGNSAPDKSGLPSDRFSAERTGGSVSTLTIQRTQQEDSAVYLCASSLVPTGGNSNQPQHFGDGTRLSIL.

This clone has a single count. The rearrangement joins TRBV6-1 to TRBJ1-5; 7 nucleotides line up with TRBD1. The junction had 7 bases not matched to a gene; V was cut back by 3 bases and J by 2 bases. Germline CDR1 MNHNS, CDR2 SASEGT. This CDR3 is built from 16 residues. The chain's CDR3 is CASSDGRGRGNQPQHF. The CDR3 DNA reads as TGTGCCAGCAGTGACGGGAGGGGGCGAGGCAATCAGCCCCAGCATTTT.

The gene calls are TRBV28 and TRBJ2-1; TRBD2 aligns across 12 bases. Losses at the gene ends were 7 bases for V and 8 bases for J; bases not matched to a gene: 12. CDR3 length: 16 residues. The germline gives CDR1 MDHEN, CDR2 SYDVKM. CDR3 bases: TGTGCCAGCACCTCAGGGGCTAGCGGGAGGGTGTATGAGCAGTTCTTC. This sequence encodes CASTSGASGRVYEQFF.

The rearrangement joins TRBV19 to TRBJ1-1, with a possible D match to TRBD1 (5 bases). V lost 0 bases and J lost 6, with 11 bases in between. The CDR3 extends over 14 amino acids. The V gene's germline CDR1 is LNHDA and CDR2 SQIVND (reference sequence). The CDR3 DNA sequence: TGTGCCAGTAGTATAGATCGGACATTCTCTGAAGCTTTCTTT. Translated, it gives CASSIDRTFSEAFF.

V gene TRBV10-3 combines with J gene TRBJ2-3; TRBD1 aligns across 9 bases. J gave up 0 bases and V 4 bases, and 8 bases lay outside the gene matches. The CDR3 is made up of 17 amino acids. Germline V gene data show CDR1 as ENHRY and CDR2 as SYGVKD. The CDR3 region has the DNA TGTGCCATCAGTGCGTTGGGACAGGGACCTAGCACAGATACGCAGTATTTT. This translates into CAISALGQGPSTDTQYF.

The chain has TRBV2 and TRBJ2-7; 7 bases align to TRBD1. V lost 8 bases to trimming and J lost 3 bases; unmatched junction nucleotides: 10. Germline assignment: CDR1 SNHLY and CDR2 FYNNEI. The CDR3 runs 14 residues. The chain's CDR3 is CASVSRQGDYEQYF. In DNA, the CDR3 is TGTGCCAGCGTTTCGAGACAGGGCGACTACGAGCAGTACTTC.

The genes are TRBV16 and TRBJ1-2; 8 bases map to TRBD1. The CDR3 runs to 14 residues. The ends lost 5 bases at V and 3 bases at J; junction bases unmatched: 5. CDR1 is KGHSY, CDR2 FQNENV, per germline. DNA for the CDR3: TGTGCCAGCAGCGACAGGGGCGATTACTATGGCTACACCTTC. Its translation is CASSDRGDYYGYTF.

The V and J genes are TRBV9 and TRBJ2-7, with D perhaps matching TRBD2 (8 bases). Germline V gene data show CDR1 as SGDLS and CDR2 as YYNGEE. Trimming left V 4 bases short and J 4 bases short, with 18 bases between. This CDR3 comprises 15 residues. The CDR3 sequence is CASSPRDSGGYEQYF. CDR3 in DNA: TGTGCCAGCAGCCCTCGGGACAGCGGGGGTTACGAGCAGTACTTC.

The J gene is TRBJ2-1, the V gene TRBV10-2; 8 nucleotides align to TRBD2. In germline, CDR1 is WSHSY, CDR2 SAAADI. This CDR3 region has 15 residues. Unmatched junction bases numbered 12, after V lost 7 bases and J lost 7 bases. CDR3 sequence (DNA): TGCGCCAGCACTCAGACTAGCGAGCTCGGGAATGAGCAGTTCTTC. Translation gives CASTQTSELGNEQFF.

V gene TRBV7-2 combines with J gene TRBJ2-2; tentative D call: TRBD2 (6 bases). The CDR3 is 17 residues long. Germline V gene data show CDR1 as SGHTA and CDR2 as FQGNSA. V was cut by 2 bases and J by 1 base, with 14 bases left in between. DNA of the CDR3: TGTGCCAGCAGCTTAATGTCGGGCGGGATGAACACCGGGGAGCTGTTTTTT. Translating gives CASSLMSGGMNTGELFF. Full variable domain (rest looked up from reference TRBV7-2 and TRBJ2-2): GAGVSQSPSNKVTEKGKDVELRCDPISGHTALYWYRQSLGQGLEFLIYFQGNSAPDKSGLPSDRFSAERTGGSVSTLTIQRTQQEDSAVYLCASSLMSGGMNTGELFFGEGSRLTVL.

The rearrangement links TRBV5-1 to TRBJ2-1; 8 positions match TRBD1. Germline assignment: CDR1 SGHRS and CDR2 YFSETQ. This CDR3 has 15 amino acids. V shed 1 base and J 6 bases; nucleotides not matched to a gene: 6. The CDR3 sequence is CASSLKQGEINEQFF. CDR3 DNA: TGCGCCAGCAGCTTGAAACAGGGGGAAATCAATGAGCAGTTCTTC. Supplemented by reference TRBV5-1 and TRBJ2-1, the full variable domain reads KAGVTQTPRYLIKTRGQQVTLSCSPISGHRSVSWYQQTPGQGLQFLFEYFSETQRNKGNFPGRFSGRQFSNSRSEMNVSTLELGDSALYLCASSLKQGEINEQFFGPGTRLTVL.

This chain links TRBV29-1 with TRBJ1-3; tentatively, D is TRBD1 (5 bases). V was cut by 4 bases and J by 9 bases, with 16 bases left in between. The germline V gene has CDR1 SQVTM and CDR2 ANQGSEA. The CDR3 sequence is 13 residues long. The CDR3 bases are TGCAGCGTTGGCTCCTCGGGGGTAGGCACCATATATTTT. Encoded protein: CSVGSSGVGTIYF.

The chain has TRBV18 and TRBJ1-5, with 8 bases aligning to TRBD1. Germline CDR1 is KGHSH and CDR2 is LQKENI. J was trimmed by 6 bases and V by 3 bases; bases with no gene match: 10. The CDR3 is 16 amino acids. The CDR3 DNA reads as TGTGCCAGCTCACCTCAGGGGGCGATTTTCGCTCAGCCCCAGCATTTT. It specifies CASSPQGAIFAQPQHF. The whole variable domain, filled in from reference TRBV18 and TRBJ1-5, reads NAGVMQNPRHLVRRRGQEARLRCSPMKGHSHVYWYRQLPEEGLKFMVYLQKENIIDESGMPKERFSAEFPKEGPSILRIQQVVRGDSAAYFCASSPQGAIFAQPQHFGDGTRLSIL.

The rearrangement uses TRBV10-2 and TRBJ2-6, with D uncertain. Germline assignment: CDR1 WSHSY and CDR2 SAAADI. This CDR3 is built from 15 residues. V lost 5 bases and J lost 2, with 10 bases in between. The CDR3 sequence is CASSFGLTGANVLTF. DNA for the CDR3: TGCGCCAGCAGTTTTGGGCTGACTGGGGCCAACGTCCTGACTTTC.

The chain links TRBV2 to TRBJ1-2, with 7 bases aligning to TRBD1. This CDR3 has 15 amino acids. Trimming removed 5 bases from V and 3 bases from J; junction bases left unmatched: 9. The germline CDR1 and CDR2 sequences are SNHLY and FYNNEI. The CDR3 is CASSQTQGGDYGYTF. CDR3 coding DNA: TGTGCCAGCAGTCAGACTCAGGGGGGAGACTATGGCTACACCTTC.

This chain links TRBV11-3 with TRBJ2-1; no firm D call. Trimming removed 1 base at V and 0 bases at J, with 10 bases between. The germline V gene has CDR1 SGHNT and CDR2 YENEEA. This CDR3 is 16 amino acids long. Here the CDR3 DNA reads TGTGCCAGCAGCTTAGGTCCTTTTAGCTCCTACAATGAGCAGTTCTTC. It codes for CASSLGPFSSYNEQFF.

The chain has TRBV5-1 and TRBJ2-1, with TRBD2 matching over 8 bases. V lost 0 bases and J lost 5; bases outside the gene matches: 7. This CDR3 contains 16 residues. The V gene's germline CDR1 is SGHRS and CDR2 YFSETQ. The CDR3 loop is CASSLAAGGVDNEQFF. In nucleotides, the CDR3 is TGCGCCAGCAGCTTGGCCGCGGGAGGTGTCGACAATGAGCAGTTCTTC. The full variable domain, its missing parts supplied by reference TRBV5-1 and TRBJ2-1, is KAGVTQTPRYLIKTRGQQVTLSCSPISGHRSVSWYQQTPGQGLQFLFEYFSETQRNKGNFPGRFSGRQFSNSRSEMNVSTLELGDSALYLCASSLAAGGVDNEQFFGPGTRLTVL.

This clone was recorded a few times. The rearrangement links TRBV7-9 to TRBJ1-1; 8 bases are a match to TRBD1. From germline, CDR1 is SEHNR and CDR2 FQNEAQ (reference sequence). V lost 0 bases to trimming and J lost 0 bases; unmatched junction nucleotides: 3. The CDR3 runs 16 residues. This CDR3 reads CASSLATGGMNTEAFF. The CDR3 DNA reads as TGTGCCAGCAGCTTAGCTACAGGGGGGATGAACACTGAAGCTTTCTTT.

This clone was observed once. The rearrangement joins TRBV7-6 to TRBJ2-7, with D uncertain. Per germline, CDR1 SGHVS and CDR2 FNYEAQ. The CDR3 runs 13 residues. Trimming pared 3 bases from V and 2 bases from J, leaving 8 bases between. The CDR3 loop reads CASSFDSTYEQYF. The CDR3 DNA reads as TGTGCCAGCAGCTTCGACTCCACCTACGAGCAGTACTTC.

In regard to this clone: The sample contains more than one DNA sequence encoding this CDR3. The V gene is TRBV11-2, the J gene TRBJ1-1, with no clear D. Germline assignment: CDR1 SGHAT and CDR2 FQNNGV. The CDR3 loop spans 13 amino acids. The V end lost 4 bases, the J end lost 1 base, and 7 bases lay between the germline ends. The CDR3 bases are TGTGCCAGCAGCTCGCGCCGGAACACTGAAGCTTTCTTT. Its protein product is CASSSRRNTEAFF.

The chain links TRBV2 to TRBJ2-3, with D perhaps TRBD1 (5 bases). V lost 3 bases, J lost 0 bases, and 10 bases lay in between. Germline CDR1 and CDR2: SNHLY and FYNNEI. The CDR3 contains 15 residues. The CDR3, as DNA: TGTGCCAGCAGTGATTTGACAGCAAGCACAGATACGCAGTATTTT. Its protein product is CASSDLTASTDTQYF.